This T cell receptor (beta chain) was captured by sequencing in a study of T cell responses to AZD1222 COVID-19 vaccine. Regarding the study as a whole: White British donors predominated, females outnumbered males, and clonal diversity was possibly underestimated. Seropositive status at baseline applied to only five to seven AZD1222 recipients.

This CDR3 spans 15 amino acids. V lost 4 bases to trimming and J lost 7 bases; unmatched junction nucleotides: 7. CDR1 SGHTA and CDR2 FQGNSA come from the germline V gene. As for this clone: Its antigen is not identified.

The repertoire was sequenced with immunoSEQ multiplex PCR; TCRdb's copy has only in-frame clones and lacks some. The repertoire holds approximately 140,000 clones, with more than 85% as singletons. The J gene is TRBJ2-7, the V gene TRBV7-2; the match to TRBD2 covers 13 bases. This clonotype was obtained from an adult who received the AZD1222 COVID-19 vaccine. The starting material was peripheral blood, obtained 28 days after the second AZD1222 dose. The CDR3 nucleotides are TGTGCCAGCAGCTCCGGACTAGCGGGAGTGGTTGAGCAGTACTTC. Translating gives CASSSGLAGVVEQYF.